This T cell receptor beta chain was profiled in a study of shared clonotypes between healthy human individuals. Cells designated naive CD8 were CD45RO-negative and were positively selected for CCR7, with terminally differentiated effector memory CD45RA+ cells excluded. The V gene's germline CDR1 is PRHDT and CDR2 FYEKMQ (reference sequence). V trimming: 2 bases; J trimming: 7 bases; junction bases outside the gene matches: 9. This CDR3 is built from 16 residues. The assay ran at deep level. Genomic DNA per cell subset filled all wells of several immunoSEQ plates. Replicate sorted-subset PCRs were loaded with roughly 190 ng DNA, 30,000 or so T cell genomes. The protocol was immunoSEQ multiplex PCR, while the TCRdb copy is restricted to in-frame clones and leaves out a portion. This table has approximately 810,000 clones, nearly 95% appearing once.

What was sequenced was naive CD8+ T cells sorted from blood. The receptor comes from a man aged 30 to 45 in good health. The chain uses TRBV13 and TRBJ1-4; 8 bases agree with TRBD1. The CDR3 region has the DNA TGTGCCAGCAGCTTAAGCCCTACAGGGGGAAGTGAAAAACTGTTTTTT. Translating it yields CASSLSPTGGSEKLFF.